Included here is one T cell receptor (beta chain) sequence, with context. Its antigen is unknown. The sample belongs to a study of beta chain features in type 1 diabetes. Study results and caveats: Whether HLA type influences TCRB rearrangement remained unresolved here. The study found fewer insertions and more deletions at VDJ junctions in type 1 diabetes patients. A potential PCR bias toward shorter templates would be equal in patient and control samples. Researchers report that Type 1 diabetes patients had moderately but significantly shorter TCRB CDR3s across all four CD4+ subsets.

As every portion of the isolated RNA was reverse transcribed, the sequencing read expressed TCRB transcripts. Each sample of naive, central memory or regulatory T cells had, on average, about 3.57 million reads. Profiled with immunoSEQ multiplex PCR; TCRdb holds only in-frame clones, not every one. The sample shows tens of thousands of clones, roughly two thirds of them seen only once. CDR1 is SGHDT and CDR2 is YYEEEE in the germline V gene. The CDR3 has 15 residues. V was clipped by 2 bases and J by 2 bases; unmatched bases: 3. The receptor comes from a young man with type 1 diabetes. The rearrangement uses TRBV5-6 and TRBJ1-3, with 8 nucleotides matching TRBD1. The material sequenced was Tregs from blood. In nucleotides, the CDR3 is TGTGCCAGCAGCTTCGACAGGGGACCTGGAAACACCATATATTTT. It is translated as CASSFDRGPGNTIYF. The whole variable domain, remainder taken from reference TRBV5-6 and TRBJ1-3, is DAGVTQSPTHLIKTRGQQVTLRCSPKSGHDTVSWYQQALGQGPQFIFQYYEEEERQRGNFPDRFSGHQFPNYSSELNVNALLLGDSALYLCASSFDRGPGNTIYFGEGSWLTVV.